Reported below is one T cell receptor (beta chain). Other DNA variants within this sample encode the same CDR3. CDR1 and CDR2 from the germline V gene are LNHDA and SQIVND (reference sequence). The CDR3 contains 12 residues. Trimming pared 6 bases from V and 8 bases from J, leaving 8 bases between. The sample is drawn from a study of blood T cell repertoires in COVID-19. Turning to the study itself: Specimens from acute and convalescent COVID-19 originated in the United States, Italy and Spain. PBMCs, B-cell-depleted T cells, or T cells provided the cDNA or gDNA that made up the material.

In the study's own analysis: By means of reference gene primer amplification, nucleated cell counts were estimated. TCRdb keeps only in-frame clones here, not all; method: immunoSEQ multiplex PCR. D and trimming come from the DNA, and the V and J calls and clone size come from that table. Altogether 110,000 or so clones are present, around 85% being singletons, with the ten largest covering 10% to 15%. The chain couples TRBV19 to TRBJ1-6; perhaps TRBD1 as D (5 bases). Sample: peripheral blood. This TCR was recovered from a human donor in a cohort sampled during active COVID-19. CDR3 nucleotide sequence: TGTGCCAGTAGCCAGGGTTATTCACCCCTCCACTTT. It codes for CASSQGYSPLHF.